What follows are 20 T cell receptor beta chains derived from one specimen sequenced in a study of T cells in Graves' hyperthyroidism and ophthalmopathy. Amplification targeted TCR beta CDR3 regions from RNA transcripts. A first-round RT-PCR of the TCR CDR3 used the HTBI primer set. TCRdb re-called the multiplex PCR reads with MiXCR, one entry per CDR3 protein. The table includes just under 750,000 distinct CDR3 sequences, roughly a third detected once. Specimen: blood. These receptor sequences come from a woman aged 40 to 50 with Graves' hyperthyroidism.

This chain links TRBV12-5 with TRBJ1-2; 7 nucleotides line up with TRBD1. The CDR3 extends over 16 amino acids. Germline V gives CDR1 LGHNT, CDR2 FRNRAP. V shed 4 bases, J shed 6 bases, and the junction held 14 bases outside the gene matches. CDR3 residues: CASGSTGQKWRHGYTF. Written as DNA, the CDR3 is TGTGCTAGTGGTTCAACGGGACAGAAGTGGCGGCATGGCTACACCTTC.

DNA of the CDR3: TGTGCCAGCAGCCCCCCGGGACTAGCTCAGCGTGAGCAGTTCTTC. Its protein product is CASSPPGLAQREQFF. V and J are TRBV7-3 and TRBJ2-1; 9 bases fit TRBD2. Germline CDR1 is SGHTA and CDR2 is FQGTGA. CDR3 length: 15 amino acids. The ends lost 5 bases at V and 9 bases at J; junction bases unmatched: 11.

In its sample, this clonotype was seen a few times. The V gene is TRBV6-5, the J gene TRBJ1-1; a possible D gene is TRBD1 (6 bases). CDR1 MNHEY and CDR2 SVGAGI come from the germline V gene. The CDR3 runs to 13 residues. The ends were cut back, 7 bases at V and 2 bases at J, with 11 bases in the middle. The CDR3 DNA sequence: TGTGCCAGCAAGGTGGGGGCTAACACTGAAGCTTTCTTT. It is translated as CASKVGANTEAFF.

J is TRBJ2-7 and V is TRBV6-6, with a weak D call TRBD1 (5 bases). The germline V gene has CDR1 MNHNY and CDR2 SVGAGI (reference sequence). Trimming shortened V by 0 bases and J by 6 bases, and 9 bases separated the two germline ends. CDR3 length: 13 amino acids. CDR3 amino acids: CASSYSQGSEQYF. The CDR3 DNA sequence: TGTGCCAGCAGTTACTCGCAGGGATCCGAGCAGTACTTC.

The chain links TRBV12-3 or TRBV12-4 to TRBJ2-5; D is tentatively TRBD1 or TRBD2 (5 bases each). The CDR3 consists of 13 residues. V was trimmed by 7 bases and J by 5 bases, leaving 14 bases between them. The CDR3 nucleotides read TGTGCCAGCACCTTGGGGGTGGCGGAGACCCAGTACTTC. It specifies CASTLGVAETQYF.

The gene calls are TRBV12-3 or TRBV12-4 and TRBJ2-5, with 8 bases matching TRBD1. The length of the CDR3 is 14 residues. V was clipped by 2 bases and J by 3 bases; unmatched bases: 2. In DNA, the CDR3 is TGTGCCAGCAGTTTATCAGGGGGCGAAGAGACCCAGTACTTC. Encoded protein: CASSLSGGEETQYF.

This clonotype was recorded at least ten times. This sequence joins TRBV2 and TRBJ2-5; 7 bases are shared with TRBD1. The CDR3 is 15 residues long. Germline V gene sequence: CDR1 SNHLY, CDR2 FYNNEI. Trimming removed 5 bases from V and 5 bases from J; junction bases left unmatched: 11. The CDR3 loop reads CASSFRQGLWETQYF. Written as DNA, the CDR3 is TGTGCCAGCAGTTTTAGACAGGGATTGTGGGAGACCCAGTACTTC.

On this clonotype: This may be a read error, as it is one base from a much larger clone. The V and J genes are TRBV7-9 and TRBJ2-5; D not resolved. This CDR3 has 14 amino acids. CDR1 and CDR2 (germline): SEHNR, FQNEAQ (reference sequence). V was cut by 1 base and J by 1 base, with 7 bases left in between. The chain's CDR3 is CASSLVVAQETQYF. In DNA, the CDR3 is TGTGCCAGCAGCTTAGTCGTGGCCCAAGAGACCCAGTACTTC.

The J gene is TRBJ1-1, the V gene TRBV6-5; no clear D. Trimming shortened V by 0 bases and J by 4 bases, and 12 bases separated the two germline ends. This CDR3 is built from 15 residues. Per the germline V gene, CDR1 is MNHEY and CDR2 is SVGAGI. In DNA, the CDR3 is TGTGCCAGCAGTTACTCGGCGGGTGCGGGCACTGAAGCTTTCTTT. Protein: CASSYSAGAGTEAFF.

This clonotype has ten or more counts. The chain combines TRBV7-9 with TRBJ2-5; no firm D call. The CDR3 consists of 12 residues. V was trimmed by 0 bases and J by 13 bases, leaving 12 bases between them. The germline CDR1 and CDR2 sequences are SEHNR and FQNEAQ (reference sequence). The CDR3 DNA reads TGTGCCAGCAGCTTAGCGCAGGCCGCTACGTACTTC. Amino acids: CASSLAQAATYF.

The rearrangement links TRBV2 to TRBJ1-5; weak D call: TRBD1 (6 bases). The germline CDR1 and CDR2 sequences are SNHLY and FYNNEI. The V end lost 8 bases, the J end lost 4 bases, and 15 bases lay between the germline ends. This CDR3 is 14 amino acids long. The CDR3 region has the DNA TGTGCCAGCTCACCGCTACAGGGTAATCAGCCCCAGCATTTT. As protein: CASSPLQGNQPQHF.

Of note for this clonotype: A read error may be the cause here, since a much bigger clone is one base away. The J gene is TRBJ2-7, the V gene TRBV7-3; 10 bases match TRBD1. Germline V gives CDR1 SGHTA, CDR2 FQGTGA. Trimming cost V 6 bases and J 6 bases; bases outside gene matches: 5. The CDR3 extends over 13 amino acids. The CDR3 spells CASSIWTGGEQYV. The DNA of the CDR3 is TGTGCCAGCAGTATATGGACAGGGGGCGAGCAGTACGTC.

J is TRBJ2-7 and V is TRBV20-1; 15 bases line up with TRBD2. V lost 5 bases to trimming and J lost 4 bases; unmatched junction nucleotides: 9. The CDR3 extends over 16 amino acids. The germline V gene encodes CDR1 DFQATT and CDR2 SNEGSKA (reference sequence). The CDR3 sequence is CSALPGLAGGSYEQYF. The DNA of the CDR3 is TGCAGTGCTTTACCGGGACTAGCGGGAGGTTCATACGAGCAGTACTTC.

This clonotype was observed at least ten times. The chain combines TRBV15 with TRBJ1-2, with D possibly TRBD1 on 5 matching bases. Germline CDR1 and CDR2: LNHNV and YYDKDF (reference sequence). V lost 7 bases and J 2 bases, leaving 14 bases between the germline ends. The length of the CDR3 is 14 residues. This chain's CDR3 is CATTSRRGNYGYTF. The CDR3 DNA reads as TGTGCCACCACCTCCAGGAGGGGAAACTATGGCTACACCTTC.

This clonotype was seen only a few times. V and J are TRBV6-2 or TRBV6-3 and TRBJ1-1, with TRBD1 identical over 9 bases. After removal of 6 bases from V and 7 bases from J, the junction contained 15 bases not matched to a gene. Germline assignment: CDR1 MNHEY and CDR2 SVGEGT. The CDR3 length is 16 residues. CDR3 sequence (DNA): TGTGCCAGCAGCGAGGGCTGGAGGCGACAGGGGGTTGAAGCTTTCTTT. Its translation: CASSEGWRRQGVEAFF.

This chain uses TRBV25-1 with TRBJ1-6, with D uncertain. Germline-derived CDR1 and CDR2 are MGHDK and SYGVNS. This CDR3 is built from 15 residues. Between the trimmed V and J ends, which lost 8 bases and 7 bases, there was a span of 18 bases. This CDR3 is CASSPKTAVNSPLHF. CDR3 nucleotide sequence: TGTGCCAGCTCACCAAAAACGGCAGTGAATTCACCCCTCCACTTT.

This chain links TRBV20-1 with TRBJ2-5; TRBD2 aligns across 11 bases. V lost 8 bases, J lost 5 bases, and 10 bases stayed unmatched. There are 14 residues in the CDR3. CDR1 and CDR2 from the germline V gene are DFQATT and SNEGSKA (reference sequence). CDR3 region: CSYSSASGRETQYF. The CDR3 coding sequence is TGCAGTTACTCTTCGGCTAGCGGGAGGGAGACCCAGTACTTC.

To note about this clonotype: This clone may be a read error of a much larger clone one base away. The chain recombines TRBV7-9 with TRBJ2-7; weak D call: TRBD1 (6 bases). There are 15 residues in the CDR3. Germline loops: CDR1 SEHNR, CDR2 FQNEAQ (reference sequence). V lost 5 bases and J 2 bases, leaving 16 bases between the germline ends. Written as DNA, the CDR3 is TGTGCCAGCAGCGGCCGACAGGTGGGGACCTACGAGCAGTACTTC. This sequence encodes CASSGRQVGTYEQYF.

This clonotype was seen a handful of times. A read error may be the cause here, since a much bigger clone is one base away. The genes are TRBV6-4 and TRBJ1-5; D might be TRBD1 (5 bases). Germline assignment: CDR1 MRHNA and CDR2 SNTAGT. The CDR3 has 13 residues. The germline V and J ends were trimmed by 3 bases and 5 bases, with 8 bases remaining between them. The CDR3 reads CASSEQEDQPQHF. The DNA of the CDR3 is TGTGCCAGCAGTGAACAGGAGGATCAGCCCCAGCATTTT.

This clonotype was counted at least ten times. The rearrangement joins TRBV10-3 to TRBJ1-1; D is unclear. The CDR3 runs 13 residues. Trimming took off 6 bases at V and 3 bases at J, with 11 bases between the two ends. Germline V CDR1 and CDR2: ENHRY, SYGVKD. CDR3 bases: TGTGCCATCAGGGCTGAACCCGACACTGAAGCTTTCTTT. Residues: CAIRAEPDTEAFF.